These 32 T cell receptor beta chains share one sample of origin, sequenced in a study of blood T cell repertoires in COVID-19 (dated by TCRdb to the early 2020s). Receptor libraries were prepared by the immunoSEQ multiplex PCR assay. Sourced from immuneACCESS, this table was stored by TCRdb with only in-frame sequences that have V and J called. A share of the clones is absent; for the studies checked, an unresolved V gene accounts for under half, and the remainder has no known explanation. This sample lists about 190,000 clones; approximately 79% were detected once. Less than 15% of the sample lies in the top ten. Sequenced: peripheral blood. These receptors were collected from a man aged 50-60 years who had recovered from COVID-19.

V and J are TRBV28 and TRBJ2-7; 8 bases map to TRBD1. This CDR3 has 15 residues. The V segment lost 6 bases and the J segment 3 bases; nucleotides outside the gene matches: 10. Germline V CDR1 and CDR2: MDHEN, SYDVKM. The CDR3 sequence: CASSPLGQGGYEQYF. The CDR3 region has the DNA TGTGCCAGCAGCCCGCTTGGACAGGGAGGCTACGAGCAGTACTTC.

V gene TRBV28 combines with J gene TRBJ2-7; 11 nucleotides match TRBD2. Germline V gene sequence: CDR1 MDHEN, CDR2 SYDVKM. V gave up 6 bases and J gave up 5 bases; unmatched junction bases: 15. This CDR3 is 17 amino acids long. The CDR3 protein is CASRPTALAGGFDEQYF. The DNA of the CDR3 is TGTGCCAGCAGACCGACAGCGTTAGCGGGAGGGTTCGACGAGCAGTACTTC. The full variable domain, completed using reference TRBV28 and TRBJ2-7, is DVKVTQSSRYLVKRTGEKVFLECVQDMDHENMFWYRQDPGLGLRLIYFSYDVKMKEKGDIPEGYSVSREKKERFSLILESASTNQTSMYLCASRPTALAGGFDEQYFGPGTRLTVT.

A few counts support this clone. The rearrangement uses TRBV9 and TRBJ2-7; D is possibly TRBD2 (6 bases). The germline V and J ends were trimmed by 4 bases and 3 bases, with 17 bases remaining between them. The CDR3 is made up of 15 amino acids. Germline CDR1 and CDR2: SGDLS and YYNGEE. The CDR3 nucleotides read TGTGCCAGCAGCAAGGGAGGAGACCGCTACTACGAGCAGTACTTC. Its translation: CASSKGGDRYYEQYF.

The chain is built from TRBV24-1 and TRBJ2-3; 8 nucleotides match TRBD2. V dropped 6 bases and J dropped 6; count of bases not matched to a gene: 4. Germline lookup yields CDR1 KGHDR and CDR2 SFDVKD. The CDR3 runs to 13 residues. DNA for the CDR3: TGTGCCACCAGTAGCGGGAGTCAGGATACGCAGTATTTT. Its protein product is CATSSGSQDTQYF.

V is TRBV27 and J is TRBJ2-1; 9 nucleotides match TRBD2. The germline V gene has CDR1 MNHEY and CDR2 SMNVEV (reference sequence). The CDR3 loop spans 18 amino acids. The ends lost 6 bases at V and 0 bases at J; junction bases unmatched: 12. CDR3 sequence reads: CASRRVFIAGDSYNEQFF. CDR3 coding DNA: TGTGCCAGCAGACGTGTATTTATAGCGGGAGACTCCTACAATGAGCAGTTCTTC.

This clone was detected a few times. The genes are TRBV6-2 or TRBV6-3 and TRBJ2-3; 8 positions match TRBD2. This CDR3 is built from 17 residues. Looked up from germline, CDR1 is MNHEY and CDR2 is SVGEGT. After removal of 6 bases from V and 4 bases from J, the junction contained 15 bases not matched to a gene. The DNA for the CDR3 is TGTGCCAGCAGCCCTCGTCCAGCGGGAGCCTTCGCAGATACGCAGTATTTT. It codes for CASSPRPAGAFADTQYF.

CDR3 protein: CASSPRQISYEQYF. CDR3 DNA: TGTGCCAGCAGTCCCCGACAGATCTCCTACGAGCAGTACTTC. The chain employs TRBV27 and TRBJ2-7; tentative D call: TRBD1 (5 bases). CDR1 is MNHEY and CDR2 is SMNVEV in the germline V gene (reference sequence). This CDR3 contains 14 residues. V dropped 5 bases and J dropped 0 bases, with 11 bases sitting between them.

This clone was counted once. The rearrangement uses TRBV24-1 and TRBJ1-2; 8 bases are a match to TRBD1. Per germline, CDR1 KGHDR and CDR2 SFDVKD. V was clipped by 1 base and J by 5 bases; unmatched bases: 2. The CDR3 has 14 residues. As DNA, the CDR3 is TGTGCCACCAGTGATTTTAGGACAGGGTATGGCTACACCTTC. Translation gives CATSDFRTGYGYTF.

This clone was detected once. The chain joins TRBV7-9 to TRBJ2-3; 10 bases are shared with TRBD2. Germline CDR1 reads SEHNR; CDR2 reads FQNEAQ (reference sequence). The length of the CDR3 is 16 residues. The J segment lost 6 bases and the V segment lost 0 bases, leaving 6 bases of the junction unmatched. CDR3 coding DNA: TGTGCCAGCAGCTTAGCCAGCGGGAGGGCCGGGGATACGCAGTATTTT. This sequence encodes CASSLASGRAGDTQYF.

This clone showed up just once. V is TRBV9 and J is TRBJ1-6; possibly TRBD1 for D (5 bases). CDR3 length equals 15 residues. Deletions cut 3 bases from V and 3 bases from J, with 10 bases between. Germline CDR1 SGDLS, CDR2 YYNGEE. This chain's CDR3 is CASSGVGVYNSPLHF. CDR3 DNA: TGTGCCAGCAGCGGTGTAGGGGTCTATAATTCACCCCTCCACTTT.

This clone came up once. The rearrangement joins TRBV2 to TRBJ2-7; maybe TRBD2 (6 bases). The ends were cut back, 6 bases at V and 5 bases at J, with 17 bases in the middle. The CDR3 spans 14 residues. Per the germline V gene, CDR1 is SNHLY and CDR2 is FYNNEI. The CDR3 loop reads CASRTRGGGHEQYF. The CDR3 DNA reads TGTGCCAGCAGGACGAGGGGAGGCGGCCACGAGCAGTACTTC.

This clone has a count of ten or more. The CDR3 sequence is CAWSAGGVGNTIYF. CDR3 DNA: TGTGCCTGGAGTGCAGGGGGAGTTGGAAACACCATATATTTT. The chain has TRBV30 and TRBJ1-3; TRBD1 matches 7 bases. The CDR3 is 14 amino acids. The germline CDR1 and CDR2 sequences are GTSNPN and SVGIG (reference sequence). J lost 3 bases, V lost 1 base, and 3 bases had no gene match.

The table lists this clone with many counts. V is TRBV2 and J is TRBJ1-1; TRBD1 matches at 7 bases. Germline V gives CDR1 SNHLY, CDR2 FYNNEI. The CDR3 covers 13 residues. Losses at the gene ends were 7 bases for V and 5 bases for J; bases not matched to a gene: 7. The CDR3: CASTKDRETEAFF. The CDR3 DNA sequence: TGTGCCAGCACCAAAGACAGGGAGACTGAAGCTTTCTTT. The full variable domain, rest sourced from reference TRBV2 and TRBJ1-1, is EPEVTQTPSHQVTQMGQEVILRCVPISNHLYFYWYRQILGQKVEFLVSFYNNEISEKSEIFDDQFSVERPDGSNFTLKIRSTKLEDSAMYFCASTKDRETEAFFGQGTRLTVV.

The chain uses TRBV6-5 and TRBJ1-1, with TRBD1 as a possible D gene (6 bases). The CDR3 has 14 amino acids. Germline CDR1 is MNHEY and CDR2 is SVGAGI. The V end was cut by 0 bases, the J end by 9 bases, with 14 bases between. This CDR3 reads CASSYSGAGDKAFF. In DNA form, the CDR3 reads TGTGCCAGCAGTTACTCCGGAGCAGGGGACAAAGCTTTCTTT.

The chain is built from TRBV11-3 and TRBJ2-3; 9 nucleotides match TRBD2. Trimming removed 4 bases from V and 3 bases from J; junction bases left unmatched: 14. CDR1 is SGHNT, CDR2 YENEEA, per germline. This CDR3 is 18 amino acids long. As DNA, the CDR3 is TGTGCCAGCAGCTCAGGCCTCGGCTATAGCGGGAGTACAGATACGCAGTATTTT. Translated: CASSSGLGYSGSTDTQYF.

The chain is built from TRBV28 and TRBJ2-1, with 11 positions matching TRBD1. V was clipped by 5 bases and J by 4 bases; unmatched bases: 4. Looked up from germline, CDR1 is MDHEN and CDR2 is SYDVKM. The CDR3 is 15 residues long. The CDR3 is CASSPGTGGYNEQFF. Written as DNA, the CDR3 is TGTGCCAGCAGTCCCGGGACAGGGGGTTACAATGAGCAGTTCTTC.

The chain links TRBV9 to TRBJ2-5; perhaps TRBD1 as D (5 bases). The V gene's germline CDR1 is SGDLS and CDR2 YYNGEE. The V end was cut by 0 bases, the J end by 2 bases, with 8 bases between. The CDR3 is 14 residues long. CDR3 in DNA: TGTGCCAGCAGCGTAGTAGGGGTACAAGAGACCCAGTACTTC. As protein: CASSVVGVQETQYF.

The rearrangement joins TRBV7-3 to TRBJ2-2, with 8 bases lining up with TRBD2. The CDR3 totals 16 residues. Germline CDR1 reads SGHTA; CDR2 reads FQGTGA. The junction had 6 bases not matched to a gene; V was cut back by 2 bases and J by 4 bases. CDR3 sequence: CASSLSGTRSTGELFF. CDR3 nucleotide sequence: TGTGCCAGCAGCTTATCCGGGACTAGGTCCACCGGGGAGCTGTTTTTT.

This rearrangement joins TRBV7-2 to TRBJ2-3; 10 positions match TRBD1. The CDR3 is made up of 17 amino acids. Losses at the gene ends were 0 bases for V and 4 bases for J; bases not matched to a gene: 7. Looked up from germline, CDR1 is SGHTA and CDR2 is FQGNSA. The CDR3 region has the DNA TGTGCCAGCAGCTTAGCAACGGGACAGGGGCGTGCAGATACGCAGTATTTT. Its protein product is CASSLATGQGRADTQYF.

The genes are TRBV5-5 and TRBJ2-2; D remains unclear. The germline V and J ends were trimmed by 2 bases and 4 bases, with 9 bases remaining between them. The CDR3 has 14 residues. The germline V gene has CDR1 SGHKS and CDR2 YYEKEE (reference sequence). The CDR3 reads CASSFFLSTGELFF. CDR3 in DNA: TGTGCCAGCAGCTTCTTCCTTAGCACCGGGGAGCTGTTTTTT.

For the CDR3, the DNA is TGTGCCAGCAGCCTCCTTGGACAGGGGGGGGGAACTGAAGCTTTCTTT. This translates into CASSLLGQGGGTEAFF. V and J are TRBV28 and TRBJ1-1; TRBD1 aligns across 10 bases. V dropped 6 bases and J dropped 5; count of bases not matched to a gene: 12. Looked up from germline, CDR1 is MDHEN and CDR2 is SYDVKM. This CDR3 region has 16 residues.

The chain combines TRBV6-2 or TRBV6-3 with TRBJ1-1, with a tentative D call TRBD1 (5 bases). CDR3 size: 14 residues. Germline CDR1 is MNHEY and CDR2 is SVGEGT. V was clipped by 5 bases and J by 5 bases, with 15 bases between them. This CDR3 reads CASSPLGGGTEAFF. The CDR3 DNA is TGTGCCAGCAGTCCCCTTGGCGGGGGTACTGAAGCTTTCTTT.

The chain recombines TRBV19 with TRBJ2-1; TRBD2 agrees at 7 bases. Trimming removed 0 bases from V and 8 bases from J; junction bases left unmatched: 10. Germline CDR1 LNHDA, CDR2 SQIVND (reference sequence). The length of the CDR3 is 16 residues. CDR3 region: CASSIEVLGGDDEQFF. The CDR3 region has the DNA TGTGCCAGTAGTATAGAGGTCTTGGGAGGGGACGATGAGCAGTTCTTC.

This chain uses TRBV2 with TRBJ1-3; no clear D. CDR3 length: 16 amino acids. Germline V gene sequence: CDR1 SNHLY, CDR2 FYNNEI. V lost 1 base and J lost 1, with 11 bases in between. CDR3 nucleotide sequence: TGTGCCAGCAGTGAAGAAGGTGGGCTGTCTGGAAACACCATATATTTT. This sequence encodes CASSEEGGLSGNTIYF.

In its sample, this clone was seen once. The rearrangement uses TRBV7-8 and TRBJ2-5; possibly TRBD1 for D (6 bases). Trimming took off 5 bases at V and 4 bases at J, with 20 bases between the two ends. The length of the CDR3 is 16 residues. Germline CDR1 and CDR2: SGHVS and FQNEAQ. Here the CDR3 DNA reads TGTGCCAGCAGCCGACAGGCCCTAGGGGTGCGAGAGACCCAGTACTTC. Translating it yields CASSRQALGVRETQYF.

The rearrangement uses TRBV5-1 and TRBJ2-7, with a weak D call TRBD2 (6 bases). Germline assignment: CDR1 SGHRS and CDR2 YFSETQ. The CDR3 spans 15 residues. Trimming took off 4 bases at V and 4 bases at J, with 18 bases between the two ends. Written as DNA, the CDR3 is TGCGCCAGCAGCGGACTCTCCGGGACTCCTTACGAGCAGTACTTC. It encodes CASSGLSGTPYEQYF.

This clone was picked up one time. The chain joins TRBV19 to TRBJ2-1; 10 bases line up with TRBD2. The CDR3 runs 14 residues. The germline V gene encodes CDR1 LNHDA and CDR2 SQIVND (reference sequence). With 7 bases clipped from V and 3 bases from J, the junction kept 3 bases outside the gene matches. The CDR3 region has the DNA TGTGCCAGTACCGGACTAGCGGACTACAATGAGCAGTTCTTC. Protein: CASTGLADYNEQFF.

This chain connects TRBV6-4 to TRBJ2-2; TRBD2 matches at 7 bases. Germline-derived CDR1 and CDR2 are MRHNA and SNTAGT. Trimming at V came to 6 bases and at J to 6 bases, leaving 7 bases not matched to a gene. The CDR3 runs to 14 residues. Here the CDR3 DNA reads TGTGCCAGCAGATTGAGGCGGGAGTCCGGGGAGCTGTTTTTT. Protein sequence: CASRLRRESGELFF.

The rearrangement uses TRBV9 and TRBJ2-7, with 10 bases aligning to TRBD2. The germline gives CDR1 SGDLS, CDR2 YYNGEE. CDR3 size: 16 residues. The trim removed 4 bases at V and 3 bases at J, leaving 10 bases unmatched. In DNA, the CDR3 is TGTGCCAGCAGCCCTCGTCTAGCGGGAGTGAGCTACGAGCAGTACTTC. Its translation: CASSPRLAGVSYEQYF. The full variable domain, completed using reference TRBV9 and TRBJ2-7, is DSGVTQTPKHLITATGQRVTLRCSPRSGDLSVYWYQQSLDQGLQFLIQYYNGEERAKGNILERFSAQQFPDLHSELNLSSLELGDSALYFCASSPRLAGVSYEQYFGPGTRLTVT.

This clone was counted ten times or more. The chain links TRBV6-2 or TRBV6-3 to TRBJ2-7, with 13 positions matching TRBD2. This CDR3 contains 15 residues. Germline CDR1 and CDR2: MNHEY and SVGEGT. The V and J ends lost 6 bases and 3 bases, in that order; junction bases with no gene match: 5. CDR3 sequence: CASSIGLAGVYEQYF. CDR3 coding DNA: TGTGCCAGCAGCATCGGACTAGCGGGAGTCTACGAGCAGTACTTC.

This clone was detected once. This chain uses TRBV9 with TRBJ2-7; TRBD2 aligns across 11 bases. The germline V gene encodes CDR1 SGDLS and CDR2 YYNGEE. J gave up 4 bases and V 0 bases, and 6 bases lay outside the gene matches. This CDR3 region has 16 residues. The CDR3 region has the DNA TGTGCCAGCAGCGTAGCTAGCACTAGCGGGAGTTACGAGCAGTACTTC. Translation: CASSVASTSGSYEQYF.

The gene calls are TRBV28 and TRBJ2-7; D unresolved. V was pared by 6 bases and J by 3 bases, with 9 bases between. Germline CDR1 reads MDHEN; CDR2 reads SYDVKM. The CDR3 spans 12 residues. The CDR3, as DNA: TGTGCCAGCAGCCACTTTAACTACGAGCAGTACTTC. It yields the protein CASSHFNYEQYF.